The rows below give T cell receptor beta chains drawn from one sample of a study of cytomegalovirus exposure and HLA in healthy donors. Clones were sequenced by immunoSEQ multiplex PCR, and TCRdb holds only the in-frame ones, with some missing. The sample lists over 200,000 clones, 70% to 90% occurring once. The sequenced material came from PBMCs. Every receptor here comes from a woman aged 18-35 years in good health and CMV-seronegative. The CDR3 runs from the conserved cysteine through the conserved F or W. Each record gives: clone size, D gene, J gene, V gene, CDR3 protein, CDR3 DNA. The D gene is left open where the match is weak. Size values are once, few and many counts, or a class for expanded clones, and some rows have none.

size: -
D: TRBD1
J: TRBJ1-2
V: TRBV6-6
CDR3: CASRPDVGQGPYGYTF
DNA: TGTGCCAGCAGACCCGATGTGGGACAGGGACCTTATGGCTACACCTTC

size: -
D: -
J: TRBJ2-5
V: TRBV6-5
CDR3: CASSPPGQIETQYF
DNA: TGTGCCAGCAGTCCCCCTGGACAGATAGAGACCCAGTACTTC

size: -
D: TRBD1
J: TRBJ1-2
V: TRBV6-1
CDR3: CAAPNRGLFGGYTF
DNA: TGTGCCGCACCCAACAGGGGATTGTTCGGTGGCTACACCTTC

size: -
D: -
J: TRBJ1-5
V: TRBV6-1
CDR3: CASSERDRYNQPQHF
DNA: TGTGCCAGCAGTGAACGAGACAGATACAATCAGCCCCAGCATTTT

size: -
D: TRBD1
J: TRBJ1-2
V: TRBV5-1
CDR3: CASSYSWTGTYGYTF
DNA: TGCGCCAGCAGCTATTCCTGGACAGGGACCTATGGCTACACCTTC

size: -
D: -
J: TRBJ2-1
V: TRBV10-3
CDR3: CAISWGVRYDEQFF
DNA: TGTGCCATCAGCTGGGGTGTCAGATACGATGAGCAGTTCTTC

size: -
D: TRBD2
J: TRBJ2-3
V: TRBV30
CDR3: CAWSLAGADTQYF
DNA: TGTGCCTGGAGCCTAGCGGGAGCAGATACGCAGTATTTT

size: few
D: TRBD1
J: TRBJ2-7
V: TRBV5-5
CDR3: CASSLDTGQDFYEQYF
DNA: TGTGCCAGCAGCTTAGACACGGGACAGGACTTCTACGAGCAGTACTTC

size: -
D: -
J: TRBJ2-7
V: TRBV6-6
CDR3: CASSAPGTGTYEQYF
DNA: TGTGCCAGCAGTGCCCCGGGTACAGGGACCTACGAGCAGTACTTC

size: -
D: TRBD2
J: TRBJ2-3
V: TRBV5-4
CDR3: CASSPWAAGASGDTQYF
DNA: TGTGCCAGCTCCCCCTGGGCAGCGGGGGCCTCGGGCGATACGCAGTATTTT

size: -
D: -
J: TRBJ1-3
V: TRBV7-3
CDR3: CASSSDSSGNTIYF
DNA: TGTGCCAGCAGCTCAGACAGCTCTGGAAACACCATATATTTT

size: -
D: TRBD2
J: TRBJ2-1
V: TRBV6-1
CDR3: CASSSTSGAYNEQFF
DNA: TGTGCCAGCAGCTCCACTAGCGGAGCTTACAATGAGCAGTTCTTC

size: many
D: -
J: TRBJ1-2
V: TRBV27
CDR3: CASSLTPSDRLGYTF
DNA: TGTGCCAGCAGTTTAACCCCCTCGGATCGGTTAGGCTACACCTTC

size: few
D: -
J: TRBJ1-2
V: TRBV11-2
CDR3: CASSSTRGFKGYTF
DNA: TGTGCCAGCAGCTCTACTCGGGGTTTCAAGGGCTACACCTTC

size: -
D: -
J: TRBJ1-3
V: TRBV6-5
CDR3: CASRRDPQAGNTIYF
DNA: TGTGCCAGCAGACGGGACCCGCAGGCTGGAAACACCATATATTTT

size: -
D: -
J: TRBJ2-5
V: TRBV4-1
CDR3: CASSEEGGGETQYF
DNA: TGCGCCAGCAGCGAAGAAGGGGGAGGGGAGACCCAGTACTTC

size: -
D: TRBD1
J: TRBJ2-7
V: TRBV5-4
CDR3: CASSSGTGSDEQYF
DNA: TGTGCCAGCAGCTCCGGGACAGGGTCGGACGAGCAGTACTTC

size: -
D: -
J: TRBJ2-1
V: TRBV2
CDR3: CASSRENEQFF
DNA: TGTGCCAGCAGTCGGGAGAATGAGCAGTTCTTC

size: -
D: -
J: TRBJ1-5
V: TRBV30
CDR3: CAWSGISNNQPQHF
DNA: TGTGCCTGGAGTGGAATTTCGAATAATCAGCCCCAGCATTTT

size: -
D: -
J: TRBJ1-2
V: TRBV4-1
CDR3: CASSQDDVVRTYGYTF
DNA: TGCGCCAGCAGCCAAGATGATGTTGTCAGGACCTATGGCTACACCTTC

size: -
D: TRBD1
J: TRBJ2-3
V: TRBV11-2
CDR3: CASSSRTGPTDTQYF
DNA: TGTGCCAGCAGCTCCCGGACAGGGCCCACAGATACGCAGTATTTT

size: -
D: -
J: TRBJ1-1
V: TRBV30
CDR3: CAWSARRSEAFF
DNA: TGTGCCTGGAGTGCGCGTCGTAGTGAAGCTTTCTTT

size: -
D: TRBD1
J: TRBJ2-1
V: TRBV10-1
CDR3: CASSGQGDDEQFF
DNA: TGCGCCAGTTCCGGACAGGGGGACGATGAGCAGTTCTTC

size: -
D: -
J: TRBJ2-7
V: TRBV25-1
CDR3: CASSDNRDPYEQYF
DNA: TGTGCCAGCAGTGATAACAGGGATCCTTACGAGCAGTACTTC

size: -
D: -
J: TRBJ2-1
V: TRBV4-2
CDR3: CASSPFQGGGYNEQFF
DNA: TGTGCCAGCAGCCCCTTCCAGGGTGGGGGGTACAATGAGCAGTTCTTC

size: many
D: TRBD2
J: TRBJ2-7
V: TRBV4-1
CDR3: CASSLRGDAVYEQYF
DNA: TGCGCCAGCAGCCTGCGGGGGGACGCGGTGTACGAGCAGTACTTC

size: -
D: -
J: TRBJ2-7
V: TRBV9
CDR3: CASSAPRDIYYEQYF
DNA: TGTGCCAGCAGCGCCCCCCGGGACATCTACTACGAGCAGTACTTC

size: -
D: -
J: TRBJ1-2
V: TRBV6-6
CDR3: CASSYSPDPRPYGYTF
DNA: TGTGCCAGCAGTTACTCCCCGGACCCTAGGCCCTATGGCTACACCTTC

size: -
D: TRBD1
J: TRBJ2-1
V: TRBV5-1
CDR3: CASSSGTGGEQFF
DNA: TGCGCCAGCAGCTCCGGGACAGGGGGCGAGCAGTTCTTC

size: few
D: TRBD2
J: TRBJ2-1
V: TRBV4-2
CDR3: CASSQPQAGGPYNEQFF
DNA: TGTGCCAGCAGCCAACCCCAAGCGGGAGGGCCCTACAATGAGCAGTTCTTC

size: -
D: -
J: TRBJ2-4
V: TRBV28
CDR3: CASGNEAGARDIQYF
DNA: TGTGCCAGCGGAAATGAGGCAGGAGCCCGGGACATTCAGTACTTC

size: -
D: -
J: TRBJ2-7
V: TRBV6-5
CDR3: CASSSPSRSTYEQYF
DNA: TGTGCCAGCAGTTCCCCAAGCCGCAGTACCTACGAGCAGTACTTC

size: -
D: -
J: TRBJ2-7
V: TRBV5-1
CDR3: CASAEGSSYEQYF
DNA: TGCGCCAGTGCTGAGGGGTCCTCCTACGAGCAGTACTTC

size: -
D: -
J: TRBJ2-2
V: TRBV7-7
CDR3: CASSLGPGVPGELFF
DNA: TGTGCTAGCAGCTTAGGCCCAGGGGTTCCCGGGGAGCTGTTTTTT

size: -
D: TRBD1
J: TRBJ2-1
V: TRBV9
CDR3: CASSVGAGDSYNEQFF
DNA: TGTGCCAGCAGCGTAGGGGCAGGGGACAGTTACAATGAGCAGTTCTTC

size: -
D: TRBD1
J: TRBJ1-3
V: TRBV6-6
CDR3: CASSYSTGAGNTIYF
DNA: TGTGCCAGCAGTTACTCGACAGGGGCTGGAAACACCATATATTTT

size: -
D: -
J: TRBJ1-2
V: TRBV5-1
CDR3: CASSLTTANYGYTF
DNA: TGCGCCAGCAGCTTGACGACAGCGAACTATGGCTACACCTTC

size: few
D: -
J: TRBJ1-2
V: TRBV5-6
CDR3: CASSFVGHGYTF
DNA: TGTGCCAGCAGCTTTGTCGGTCATGGCTACACCTTC